This T cell receptor (beta chain) was found in a study of metastatic and nonmetastatic thyroid tumors. TCRdb reanalyzed the PCR reads via MiXCR. This table holds about 92,000 clones, around 14% found once. The table lists this clone with a few counts. The conserved closing phenylalanine or tryptophan is absent in this CDR3, likely reflecting a read error. This CDR3 is also generated by other DNA sequences in the sample. All patients reached thyroid surgery having received no treatment beforehand. This CDR3 is built from 12 residues. Looked up from germline, CDR1 is SNHLY and CDR2 is FYNNEI. The sequence was collected from a female donor with papillary thyroid cancer or a benign thyroid nodule (not recorded which). Some clones in this sample may be carry-over from other donors' samples. The chain uses TRBV2 and TRBJ1-2; D unresolved. The sequencing sample was made of blood. The DNA of the CDR3 is TGTGCCGGCAGTGGGCAGAGTCGGGGCTACACCTCC. This gives the protein CAGSGQSRGYTS.